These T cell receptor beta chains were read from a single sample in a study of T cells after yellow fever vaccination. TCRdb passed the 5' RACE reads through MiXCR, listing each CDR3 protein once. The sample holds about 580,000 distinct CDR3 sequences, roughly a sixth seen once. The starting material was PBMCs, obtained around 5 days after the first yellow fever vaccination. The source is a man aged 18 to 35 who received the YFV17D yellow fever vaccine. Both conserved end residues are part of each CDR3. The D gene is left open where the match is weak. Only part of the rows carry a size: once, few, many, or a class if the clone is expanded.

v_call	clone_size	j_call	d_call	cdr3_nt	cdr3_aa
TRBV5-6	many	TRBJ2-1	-	TGTGCCAGCAGCTTGGCGGATGAGCAGTTCTTC	CASSLADEQFF
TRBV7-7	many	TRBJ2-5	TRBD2	TGTGCTAGCAGCCCGGGACTAGCGGGGGCCCAAGAGACCCAGTACTTC	CASSPGLAGAQETQYF
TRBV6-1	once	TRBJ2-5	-	TGTGCCAGCAGAAAACAGGGTTCTGAGACCCAGTACTTC	CASRKQGSETQYF
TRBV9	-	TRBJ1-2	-	TGTGCCAGCAGCGTAGCGTCTCCAGGAGACTATGGCTACACCTTC	CASSVASPGDYGYTF
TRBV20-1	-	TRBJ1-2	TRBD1	TGCAGTGCCCCGGGACAGGGGGCATTTGGCTACACCTTC	CSAPGQGAFGYTF
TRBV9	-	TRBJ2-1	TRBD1	TGTGCCAGCAGCGCCACAGGGGCCTACAATGAGCAGTTCTTC	CASSATGAYNEQFF
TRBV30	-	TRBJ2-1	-	TGTGCCTGGAGTGTACCGGCAGGGAGGAATGAGCAGTTCTTC	CAWSVPAGRNEQFF
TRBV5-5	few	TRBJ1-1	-	TGTGCCAGCAGCTTGAAACAGAACACTGAAGCTTTCTTT	CASSLKQNTEAFF
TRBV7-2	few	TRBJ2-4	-	TGTGCCAGCAGCTCCAAAAAGAGAGACCTAGCCAAAAACATTCAGTACTTC	CASSSKKRDLAKNIQYF
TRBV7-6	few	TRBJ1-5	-	TGTGCCAGCAGCCCTCGGGACGGCTACAATCAGCCCCAGCATTTT	CASSPRDGYNQPQHF
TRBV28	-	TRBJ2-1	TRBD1	TGTGCCAGCAGCACCCCCCGGGACAGCTACAATGAGCAGTTCTTC	CASSTPRDSYNEQFF
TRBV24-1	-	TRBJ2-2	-	TGTGCCACCAGTGATTCCCCGAGTAGGATGTTTTTT	CATSDSPSRMFF
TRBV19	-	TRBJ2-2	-	TGTGCCAGTAGAACTGCAGGGATCGGGGAGCTGTTTTTT	CASRTAGIGELFF
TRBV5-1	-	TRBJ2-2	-	TGCGCCAGCAGCTTGTCTCCTTTCTCCACCGGGGAGCTGTTTTTT	CASSLSPFSTGELFF
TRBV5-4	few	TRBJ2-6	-	TGTGCCAGCAGCCCATCATCCACCCCCTCTGGGGCCAACGTCCTGACTTTC	CASSPSSTPSGANVLTF
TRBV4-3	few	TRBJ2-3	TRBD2	TGCGCCAGCAGCCAAGATGGGGCGCGGGGGGGCGTCACAGATACGCAGTATTTT	CASSQDGARGGVTDTQYF
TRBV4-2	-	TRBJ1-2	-	TGTGCCGCGAGGGGGGGGCGGGAGGCTGGCTACACCTTC	CAARGGREAGYTF
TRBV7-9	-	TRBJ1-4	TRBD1	TGTGCCAGCAGGACGGGACAGTCAAATGAAAAACTGTTTTTT	CASRTGQSNEKLFF
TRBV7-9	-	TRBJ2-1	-	TGTGCCAGCTCCTTGGGAGGAGGGCCCAATGAGCAGTTCTTC	CASSLGGGPNEQFF
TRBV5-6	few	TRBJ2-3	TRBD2	TGTGCCAGCAGCCATGATGGACTAGCGGGGCCCACAGATACGCAGTATTTT	CASSHDGLAGPTDTQYF
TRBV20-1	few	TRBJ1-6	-	TGCAGTGCTAGGTCCCCAGGCGGGGTTGGACCCCTCCACTTT	CSARSPGGVGPLHF
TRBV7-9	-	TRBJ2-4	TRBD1	TGTGCCAGCACTCGGGACAGAGACATTCAGTACTTC	CASTRDRDIQYF
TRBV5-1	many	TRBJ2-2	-	TGCGCCAGCAGCTTGCTCCACACCGGGGAGCTGTTTTTT	CASSLLHTGELFF
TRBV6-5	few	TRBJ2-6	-	TGTGCCAGCAGTACTGAGGGGTCTGGGGCCAACGTCCTGACTTTC	CASSTEGSGANVLTF
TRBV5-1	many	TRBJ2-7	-	TGCGCCAGCAGCTTGAGATGGGGACAATCAGACGAGCAGTACTTC	CASSLRWGQSDEQYF
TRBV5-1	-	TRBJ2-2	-	TGCGCCAGCAGACAAACCGCGAACACCGGGGAGCTGTTTTTT	CASRQTANTGELFF
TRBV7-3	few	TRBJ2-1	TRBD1	TGTGCCAGCAGTTCAAACCCGGGACAGGGTGTCCATGAGCAGTTCTTC	CASSSNPGQGVHEQFF
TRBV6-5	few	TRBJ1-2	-	TGTGCCAGCAGTTCCTTCCGGGGCAGAGCTAACTATGGCTACACCTTC	CASSSFRGRANYGYTF
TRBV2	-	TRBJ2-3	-	TGTGCCAGCAGTGGGGGGGCAGGGGTAAATACGCAGTATTTT	CASSGGAGVNTQYF
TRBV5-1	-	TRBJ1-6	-	TGCGCCAGCAGCGTCAGGGTGGGTGATTCACCCCTCCACTTT	CASSVRVGDSPLHF
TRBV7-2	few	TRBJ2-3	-	TGTGCCAGCCGCCCGGGGAGGGGGCCGACAGATACGCAGTATTTT	CASRPGRGPTDTQYF
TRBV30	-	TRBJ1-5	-	TGTGCCTGGAGCCCAGAACTCAATCAGCCCCAGCATTTT	CAWSPELNQPQHF
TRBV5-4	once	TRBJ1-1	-	TGTGCCAGCACTCCCGAATGGGCAGGAAAAGCTTTCTTT	CASTPEWAGKAFF
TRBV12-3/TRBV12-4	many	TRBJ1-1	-	TGTGCCAGCAGTGAGGGTACTGAAGCTTTCTTT	CASSEGTEAFF
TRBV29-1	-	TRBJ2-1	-	TGCAGCGTTGAGATTAGGGGCCGCGGGACCCCGGGTGAGCAGTTCTTC	CSVEIRGRGTPGEQFF
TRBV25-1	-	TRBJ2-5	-	TGTGCCAGCAGTGAGGGAGGGGGCGGGAGAGAGACCCAGTACTTC	CASSEGGGGRETQYF
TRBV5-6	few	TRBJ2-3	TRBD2	TGTGCCAGCAGCTTCCTCGGTGGTAGCGGGGGGGCCGATACGCAGTATTTT	CASSFLGGSGGADTQYF
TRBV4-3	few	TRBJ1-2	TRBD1	TGCGCCAGCAGCCAAGATCAAGGGGGCCGTGGCTACACCTTC	CASSQDQGGRGYTF
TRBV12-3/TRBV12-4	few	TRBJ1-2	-	TGTGCCAGCTCCCCCAGAGGGAAGGGCTACACCTTC	CASSPRGKGYTF
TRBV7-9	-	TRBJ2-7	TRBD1	TGTGCCAGCAGCCGAGGGACAGTGTCCTACGAGCAGTACTTC	CASSRGTVSYEQYF
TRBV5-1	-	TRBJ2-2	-	TGCGCCAGCAGCCCGGACTCATTAAACACCGGGGAGCTGTTTTTT	CASSPDSLNTGELFF
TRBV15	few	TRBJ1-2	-	TGTGCCACCAGCAGTTCCGGCGGGGCCCCCTCTTACCCTTATGGCTACACCTTC	CATSSSGGAPSYPYGYTF
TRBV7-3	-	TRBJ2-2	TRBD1	TGTGCCAGCAGCTCGGGACAGTCCACCGGGGAGCTGTTTTTT	CASSSGQSTGELFF
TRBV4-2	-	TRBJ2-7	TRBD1	TGTGCCAGCAGCCAAACGATGGGACAGGGGCTGAGCAAGCAGTACTTC	CASSQTMGQGLSKQYF
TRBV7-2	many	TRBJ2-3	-	TGTGCCAGCACTGAGGTCGGGGCCCGCACAGATACGCAGTATTTT	CASTEVGARTDTQYF
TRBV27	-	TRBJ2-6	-	TGTGCCAGCAGTCTAGGGGGAGTGCGCGGGGCCAACGTCCTGACTTTC	CASSLGGVRGANVLTF
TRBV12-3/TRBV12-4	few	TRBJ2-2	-	TGTGCCAGCAGTATCCGGGAAGGCAGTAGGGAGCTGTTTTTT	CASSIREGSRELFF
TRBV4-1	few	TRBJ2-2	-	TGCGCCAGCAGCCAAGAAGGTCTGTACGTGAACACCGGGGAGCTGTTTTTT	CASSQEGLYVNTGELFF
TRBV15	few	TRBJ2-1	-	TGTGCCACCAGCGCCCGGAGGGGATATGAGCAGTTCTTC	CATSARRGYEQFF